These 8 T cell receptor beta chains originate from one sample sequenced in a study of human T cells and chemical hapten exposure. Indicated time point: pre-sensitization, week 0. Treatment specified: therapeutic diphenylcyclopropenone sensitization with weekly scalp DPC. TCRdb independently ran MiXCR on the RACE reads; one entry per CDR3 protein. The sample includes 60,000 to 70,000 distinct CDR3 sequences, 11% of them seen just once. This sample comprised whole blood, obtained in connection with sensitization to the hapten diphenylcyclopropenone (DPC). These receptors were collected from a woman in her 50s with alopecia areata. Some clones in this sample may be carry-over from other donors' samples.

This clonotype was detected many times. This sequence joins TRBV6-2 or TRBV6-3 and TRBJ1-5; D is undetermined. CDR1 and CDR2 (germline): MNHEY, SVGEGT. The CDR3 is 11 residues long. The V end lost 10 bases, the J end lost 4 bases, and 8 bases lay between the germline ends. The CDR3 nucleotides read TGTGCCACCGGACTAAATCAGCCCCAGCATTTT. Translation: CATGLNQPQHF.

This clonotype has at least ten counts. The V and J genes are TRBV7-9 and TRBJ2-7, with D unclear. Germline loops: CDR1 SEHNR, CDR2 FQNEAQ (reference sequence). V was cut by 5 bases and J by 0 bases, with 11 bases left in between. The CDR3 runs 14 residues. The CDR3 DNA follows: TGTGCCAGCAGCCCCACCGGGTTCTCCTACGAGCAGTACTTC. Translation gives CASSPTGFSYEQYF.

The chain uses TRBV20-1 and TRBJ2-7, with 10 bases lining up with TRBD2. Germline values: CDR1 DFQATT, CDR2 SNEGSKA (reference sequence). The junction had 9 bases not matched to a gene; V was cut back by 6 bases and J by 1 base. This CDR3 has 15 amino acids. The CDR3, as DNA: TGCAGTGCAATGGAATTAGCGGGGGGTTCCTACGAGCAGTACTTC. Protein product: CSAMELAGGSYEQYF.

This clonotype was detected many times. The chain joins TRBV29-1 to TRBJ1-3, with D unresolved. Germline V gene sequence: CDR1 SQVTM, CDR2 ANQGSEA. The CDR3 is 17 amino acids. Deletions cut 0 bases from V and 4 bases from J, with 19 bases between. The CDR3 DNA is TGCAGCGTTGAAGATCGGCGGCAGCCAACGGACGGAAACACCATATATTTT. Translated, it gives CSVEDRRQPTDGNTIYF.

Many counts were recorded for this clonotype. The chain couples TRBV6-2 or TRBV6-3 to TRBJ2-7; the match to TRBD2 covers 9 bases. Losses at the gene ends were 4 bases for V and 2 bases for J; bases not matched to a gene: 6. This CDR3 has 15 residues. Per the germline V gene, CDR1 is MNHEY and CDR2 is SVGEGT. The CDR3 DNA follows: TGTGCCAGCAGTTCCCAGGCGGGGGGGCCCTACGAGCAGTACTTC. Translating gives CASSSQAGGPYEQYF.

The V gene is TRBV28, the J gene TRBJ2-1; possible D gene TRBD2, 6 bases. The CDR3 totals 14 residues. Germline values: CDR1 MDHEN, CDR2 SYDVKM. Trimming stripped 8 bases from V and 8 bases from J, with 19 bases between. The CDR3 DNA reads TGTGCCAGCGGCGTAACGGGAGCAAGAGATGAGCAGTTCTTC. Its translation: CASGVTGARDEQFF.

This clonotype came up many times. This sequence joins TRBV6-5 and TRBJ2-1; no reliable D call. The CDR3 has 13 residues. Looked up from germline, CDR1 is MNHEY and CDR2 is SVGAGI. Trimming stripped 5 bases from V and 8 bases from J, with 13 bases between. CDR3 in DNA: TGTGCCAGCAGTCTCACCGGTAGCTATGAGCAGTTCTTC. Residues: CASSLTGSYEQFF.

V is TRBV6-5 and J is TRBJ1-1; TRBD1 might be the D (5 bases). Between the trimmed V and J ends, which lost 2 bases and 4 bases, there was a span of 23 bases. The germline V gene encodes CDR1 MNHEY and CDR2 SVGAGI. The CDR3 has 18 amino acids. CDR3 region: CASSYRPLVAGRLTEAFF. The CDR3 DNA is TGTGCCAGCAGTTACCGCCCCCTTGTAGCGGGACGTCTCACTGAAGCTTTCTTT.